This TCR beta chain was found in a study of blood T cell repertoires in COVID-19. Study context: PBMCs, B-cell-depleted T cells, or T cells were the source of the cDNA or gDNA that made up the material.

TCRdb's copy holds only in-frame clones and misses some; the assay was immunoSEQ multiplex PCR. The table includes 300,000 to 350,000 clones, roughly 87% detected once. CDR1 and CDR2 from the germline V gene are LGHDT and YNNKEL (reference sequence). The CDR3 contains 17 residues. V was shortened by 1 base and J by 1 base, with 13 bases between the two germline ends. The source is a woman aged 60-75 years with COVID-19, enrolled during active disease. The sequencing input was peripheral blood. V and J are TRBV3-1 (or the pseudogene TRBV3-2) and TRBJ2-2, with a tentative D call TRBD1 (7 bases). CDR3 loop: CASSQARGAGNTGELFF. CDR3 sequence (DNA): TGTGCCAGCAGCCAAGCCAGGGGGGCGGGGAACACCGGGGAGCTGTTTTTT.